This T cell receptor beta chain was sequenced in a study of human T cells and chemical hapten exposure. Noted time point: patch test 1, 2 weeks after DPC sensitization. Treatment indicated: therapeutic diphenylcyclopropenone sensitization with weekly scalp DPC. The sample holds many counts of this clonotype. Germline-derived CDR1 and CDR2 are DFQATT and SNEGSKA (reference sequence). The junction had 15 bases not matched to a gene; V was cut back by 0 bases and J by 8 bases. CDR3 length equals 16 residues. The library attached unique molecular identifiers to individual cDNA molecules. TCRdb reprocessed the RACE reads via MiXCR and lists one record per CDR3 protein. Among around 380,000 distinct CDR3 sequences listed, nearly 5% were seen once.

This sequence joins TRBV20-1 and TRBJ1-1; 7 nucleotides agree with TRBD1. This specimen consisted of whole blood, obtained in connection with sensitization to the hapten diphenylcyclopropenone (DPC). This TCR came from a woman aged 50 to 60 with alopecia areata. Some clones in this sample may be carry-over from other donors' samples. This CDR3 reads CSARDLRDSSNVEAFF. CDR3 DNA sequence: TGCAGTGCTAGAGATTTGAGGGACAGTTCGAACGTCGAAGCTTTCTTT.